Included here is one TCR beta chain sequence, with context. What it recognizes is unknown. TCR beta libraries were prepared from cDNA with unique molecular identifiers. TCRdb independently ran MiXCR on the PCR reads; one entry per CDR3 protein. The sample carries fewer than 700,000 distinct CDR3 sequences, about 40% recorded once. V was clipped by 7 bases and J by 9 bases; unmatched bases: 15. The germline V gene encodes CDR1 SGHNT and CDR2 YENEEA. The CDR3 runs to 15 residues. This specimen comes from a study of post-analysis software for immune sequencing data. Study results and limitations: Patients used several TRBV segments, including TRBV5-6, TRBV5-1 and TRBV20-1, more often than controls.

The sequenced material came from blood. This rearrangement joins TRBV11-3 to TRBJ2-1, with 7 bases that match TRBD1. The TCR was taken from a girl aged 5-17 years with multiple sclerosis. The CDR3 region is CASTTQGQNSGEQFF. CDR3 sequence (DNA): TGTGCCAGCACCACTCAGGGACAGAACTCGGGTGAGCAGTTCTTC.